The clone carrying this T cell receptor beta chain was seen only once. Its target is not known. A read error may account for a junction end that differs from germline. The sample holds other DNA sequences that translate to the same CDR3. The PCR made use of 60 Vbeta and 13 Jbeta primers. Assay used: immunoSEQ multiplex PCR; TCRdb lists only in-frame clones, some missing. The sample gives about 160,000 clones, roughly three quarters of which show up once; 7.1% is in the top ten. The data are from a study of cytomegalovirus exposure and HLA in healthy donors. Study outcomes and limitations: Sequencing had likely introduced a cluster of highly shared sequence variants as an artifact. After further analysis at a later stage, roughly 16,000 TCR beta sequences were associated with HLA alleles at 0.05 false discovery rate.

Per the germline V gene, CDR1 is MDHEN and CDR2 is SYDVKM. The CDR3 loop spans 15 amino acids. The TCR was taken from a man aged 40-55 years in good health and CMV-seropositive. Sequenced material: PBMCs. This sequence joins TRBV28 and TRBJ1-6, with TRBD1 as a possible D gene (6 bases). The CDR3 here is CASTPQGQGNSPLHF. The CDR3 DNA reads as TGCGCCAGCACCCCGCAGGGGCAGGGAAATTCACCCCTCCACTTT.